The TCR beta chain described here comes from a study of blood T cell repertoires in COVID-19. Repertoires were generated with immunoSEQ multiplex PCR, while TCRdb's copy carries only in-frame clones and drops some. The sample shows 150,000 to 200,000 clones, more than 75% of them seen only once. Unmatched junction bases numbered 6, after V lost 3 bases and J lost 8 bases. Germline V gene sequence: CDR1 SGHTA, CDR2 FQGNSA. The CDR3 is 13 amino acids. The sequencing sample was made of peripheral blood. The chain uses TRBV7-2 and TRBJ1-2, with TRBD1 identical over 7 bases. The sequence derives from a man between 65 and 85 years old with acute or convalescent COVID-19. The CDR3 coding sequence is TGTGCCAGCAGCTTGAGGCAGGGGGACGGCTACACCTTC. It encodes CASSLRQGDGYTF.